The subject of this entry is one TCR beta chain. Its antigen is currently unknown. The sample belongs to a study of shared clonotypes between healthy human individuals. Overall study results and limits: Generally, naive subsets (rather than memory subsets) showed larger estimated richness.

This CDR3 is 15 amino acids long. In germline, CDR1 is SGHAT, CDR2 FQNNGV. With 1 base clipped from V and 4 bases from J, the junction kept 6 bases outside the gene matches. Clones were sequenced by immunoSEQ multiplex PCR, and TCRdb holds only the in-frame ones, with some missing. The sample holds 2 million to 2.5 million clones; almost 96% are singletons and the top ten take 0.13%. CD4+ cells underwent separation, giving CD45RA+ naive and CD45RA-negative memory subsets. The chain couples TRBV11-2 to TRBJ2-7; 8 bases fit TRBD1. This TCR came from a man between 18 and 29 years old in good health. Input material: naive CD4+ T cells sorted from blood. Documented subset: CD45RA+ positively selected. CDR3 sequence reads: CASSLGQGRGYEQYF. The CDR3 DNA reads TGTGCCAGCAGCTTAGGACAGGGGCGAGGGTACGAGCAGTACTTC.